This T cell receptor (beta chain) was recovered during a study of CD8+ T cells in alopecia areata. Study-level background: Tofacitinib continued for 6 to 18 months and was then withheld for 6 months. Study findings and constraints: Under tofacitinib, fewer expanded CD8+ clones appeared among the top 100 scalp clones.

V dropped 4 bases and J dropped 3; count of bases not matched to a gene: 6. The CDR3 totals 14 residues. Germline values: CDR1 MGHRA, CDR2 YSYEKL. Sequencing templates came from extracted RNA that was reverse transcribed into cDNA. TCRdb keeps only in-frame clones here, not all; method: immunoSEQ multiplex PCR. The sample consists of fewer than 100,000 clones, around 60% of them appearing once. Comments on this clone: Its antigen is not identified.

Treatment: oral pan-JAK inhibitor, 5-10 mg twice daily. The sequence was collected from a human donor with alopecia areata. This chain uses TRBV4-1 with TRBJ2-7; 7 positions match TRBD1. The specimen comprised CD8+ T cells sorted from blood, sampled at week 4, from a patient treated with tofacitinib. The CDR3, as DNA: TGCGCCAGCAGCCCTGGACAGGCTGGCTACGAGCAGTACTTC. Protein sequence: CASSPGQAGYEQYF.